This entry lists 5 T cell receptor beta chains sequenced from one sample in a study of T cell responses to AZD1222 COVID-19 vaccine. The protocol was immunoSEQ multiplex PCR, while the TCRdb copy is restricted to in-frame clones and leaves out a portion. The table shows approximately 120,000 clones, with around nine tenths occurring only once. The source was peripheral blood, collected on day 0 of AZD1222 vaccination. The source is an adult in good health.

The rearrangement links TRBV3-1 (or the pseudogene TRBV3-2) to TRBJ2-7; TRBD2 might be the D (5 bases). Trimming took 1 base from V and 1 from J, leaving 8 bases between them. The germline V gene has CDR1 LGHDT and CDR2 YNNKEL (reference sequence). The CDR3 has 14 amino acids. CDR3 coding DNA: TGTGCCAGCAGCCAAGCAGGACTGTCCTACGAGCAGTACTTC. Translation: CASSQAGLSYEQYF.

The chain has TRBV19 and TRBJ2-5; 9 bases line up with TRBD1. The J segment lost 4 bases and the V segment lost 5 bases, leaving 8 bases of the junction unmatched. Germline-derived CDR1 and CDR2 are LNHDA and SQIVND (reference sequence). The CDR3 has 15 amino acids. Here the CDR3 DNA reads TGTGCCAGTAGTTCCACAGGGGGCGAGGTAGAGACCCAGTACTTC. It is translated as CASSSTGGEVETQYF.

V and J are TRBV5-1 and TRBJ1-2; 7 bases are a match to TRBD1. V trimming: 5 bases; J trimming: 2 bases; junction bases outside the gene matches: 6. This CDR3 comprises 14 residues. Germline loops: CDR1 SGHRS, CDR2 YFSETQ. The CDR3 is CASSGQEGNYGYTF. Here the CDR3 DNA reads TGCGCCAGCAGTGGACAGGAAGGGAACTATGGCTACACCTTC.

V gene TRBV10-3 combines with J gene TRBJ1-1, with 7 bases aligning to TRBD1. The CDR3 is made up of 18 amino acids. Germline V lookup: CDR1 ENHRY, CDR2 SYGVKD. J gave up 0 bases and V 4 bases, and 14 bases lay outside the gene matches. Written as DNA, the CDR3 is TGTGCCATCAGTGGCCCCCCGGGGAGGGGGCTCCTGAACACTGAAGCTTTCTTT. Residues: CAISGPPGRGLLNTEAFF.

This chain connects TRBV10-1 to TRBJ1-1, with 7 bases fitting TRBD1. The CDR3 spans 15 residues. From germline, CDR1 is WNHNN and CDR2 SYGVQD (reference sequence). After removal of 2 bases from V and 4 bases from J, the junction contained 7 bases not matched to a gene. The DNA for the CDR3 is TGCGCCAGCAGTGAGATACAGGGGATCTTCACTGAAGCTTTCTTT. Translation: CASSEIQGIFTEAFF.